The rows below give T cell receptor beta chains drawn from one sample of a study of T cell changes during pregnancy in multiple sclerosis. Sequencing was performed with immunoSEQ multiplex PCR; in TCRdb, only in-frame clones are kept and a portion is missing. The table lists 25,000 or so clones, 80% to 95% of them singletons. The sample in question was CD8+ T cells from peripheral blood mononuclear cells, obtained before pregnancy. Every receptor here comes from a female donor with multiple sclerosis, enrolled in a pregnancy study. Both conserved end residues are trimmed from each CDR3.

v_call: TRBV5-4
cdr3_length: 9
cdr3_aa: ASSLGLHYT

v_call: TRBV5-4
cdr3_length: 13
cdr3_aa: ASSPTSGSSYEQY

v_call: TRBV19
cdr3_length: 14
cdr3_aa: ASSMGGVGFGQPQH

v_call: TRBV28
cdr3_length: 15
cdr3_aa: ASSLRGGESFSYEQY

v_call: TRBV7-9
cdr3_length: 13
cdr3_aa: ASSLIRDSSYEQY

v_call: TRBV19
cdr3_length: 11
cdr3_aa: ASSGGAYYEQY

v_call: TRBV4-3
cdr3_length: 11
cdr3_aa: ASSHSNSFEQF

v_call: TRBV10-2
cdr3_length: 13
cdr3_aa: ASSEPGSSGNTIY

v_call: TRBV2
cdr3_length: 12
cdr3_aa: ASNGLAGTYEQY

v_call: TRBV7-9
cdr3_length: 13
cdr3_aa: ASSPSVVPNYGYT

v_call: TRBV7-8
cdr3_length: 12
cdr3_aa: ASSLLLTPYEQY

v_call: TRBV27
cdr3_length: 12
cdr3_aa: ASSLRGSNQPQH

v_call: TRBV7-6
cdr3_length: 12
cdr3_aa: ASRRTGGGGELF

v_call: TRBV25-1
cdr3_length: 15
cdr3_aa: ASSGDASGRAGDTQY

v_call: TRBV21-1
cdr3_length: 15
cdr3_aa: ASSKAGGVRSQETQY

v_call: TRBV6-1
cdr3_length: 12
cdr3_aa: ASSRQGDTGELF

v_call: TRBV4-1
cdr3_length: 14
cdr3_aa: ASSQDLSETGDTQY

v_call: TRBV6-1
cdr3_length: 10
cdr3_aa: ASSLAGLGGY

v_call: TRBV7-9
cdr3_length: 12
cdr3_aa: ASSVRQGDNEQY

v_call: TRBV5-5
cdr3_length: 11
cdr3_aa: ASSPGGSQPQH

v_call: TRBV4-2
cdr3_length: 14
cdr3_aa: ASSQDPSGSSYEQY

v_call: TRBV29-1
cdr3_length: 12
cdr3_aa: SVEGWDSKNEQF

v_call: TRBV11-2
cdr3_length: 13
cdr3_aa: ASSLDLARVGEQF

v_call: TRBV7-8
cdr3_length: 15
cdr3_aa: ASSLAGRELRTDTQY

v_call: TRBV7-9
cdr3_length: 12
cdr3_aa: ASTHRDHTYEQY

v_call: TRBV14
cdr3_length: 14
cdr3_aa: ASSQDTRLTPYGYT

v_call: TRBV7-9
cdr3_length: 12
cdr3_aa: ASTGLLNTGELF

v_call: TRBV28
cdr3_length: 12
cdr3_aa: ASRTAGATDTQY